Presented here are 25 T cell receptor beta chains from one specimen sequenced in a study of PD-1 blockade in mismatch repair-deficient tumors. Data came from immunoSEQ multiplex PCR; TCRdb stores just in-frame clones and leaves some out. The data show roughly 38,000 clones, with approximately 88% seen just once and about 1.1% held by the top ten. Sequencing was performed on PBMCs, taken roughly nine months after starting pembrolizumab. These receptors were obtained from an adult with mismatch repair-deficient cancer.

The V gene is TRBV6-1, the J gene TRBJ2-1; no reliable D call. Trimming stripped 3 bases from V and 1 base from J, with 10 bases between. CDR3 length: 15 residues. From germline, CDR1 is MNHNS and CDR2 SASEGT. CDR3 coding DNA: TGTGCCAGCAGTGAGACTGCCGTATCCTACAATGAGCAGTTCTTC. Protein product: CASSETAVSYNEQFF.

The chain recombines TRBV14 with TRBJ1-2; D is uncertain. CDR1 is SGHDN, CDR2 FVKESK, per germline. Trimming cost V 4 bases and J 2 bases, with 11 bases left between them. This CDR3 contains 14 residues. The CDR3 protein is CASSPWKQNYGYTF. The DNA of the CDR3 is TGTGCCAGCAGCCCCTGGAAACAGAACTATGGCTACACCTTC.

The rearrangement links TRBV11-2 to TRBJ1-4; D might be TRBD1 (6 bases). This CDR3 contains 17 residues. Trimming took 3 bases from V and 4 from J, leaving 18 bases between them. Germline CDR1 and CDR2: SGHAT and FQNNGV. The CDR3: CASSFLAGGGYNEKLFF. The CDR3 DNA follows: TGTGCCAGCAGCTTCCTCGCGGGTGGGGGCTATAATGAAAAACTGTTTTTT.

The chain uses TRBV29-1 and TRBJ2-7; 7 bases agree with TRBD1. CDR3 length: 14 amino acids. The V and J ends lost 5 bases and 1 base, in that order; junction bases with no gene match: 8. The germline CDR1 and CDR2 sequences are SQVTM and ANQGSEA. CDR3 amino acids: CSVSSDRASYEQYF. The CDR3 coding sequence is TGCAGCGTTTCCTCCGACAGGGCGTCCTACGAGCAGTACTTC.

This sequence joins TRBV12-5 and TRBJ2-7; tentative D call: TRBD1 (5 bases). The germline CDR1 and CDR2 sequences are LGHNT and FRNRAP. The CDR3 has 14 residues. V gave up 0 bases and J gave up 5 bases, with 11 bases separating them. Written as DNA, the CDR3 is TGTGCTAGTGGTTTGGTATTAGCAGGGAACGAGCAGTACTTC. Protein product: CASGLVLAGNEQYF.

As for this clone: The junction differs from germline at one of its ends, possibly a read error. This sequence joins TRBV28 and TRBJ1-1; D unresolved. The CDR3 is 11 amino acids. The germline gives CDR1 MDHEN, CDR2 SYDVKM. CDR3 sequence: CASSANPPPIF. CDR3 bases: TGTGCCAGCAGTGCTAACCCCCCCCCGATCTTT.

This rearrangement joins TRBV30 to TRBJ1-2; perhaps TRBD1 as D (6 bases). The germline V gene has CDR1 GTSNPN and CDR2 SVGIG (reference sequence). The CDR3 totals 13 residues. V was shortened by 4 bases and J by 4 bases, with 13 bases between the two germline ends. This CDR3 reads CAWTQQGPYGYTF. The CDR3 coding sequence is TGTGCCTGGACCCAACAGGGACCCTATGGCTACACCTTC.

V is TRBV11-2 and J is TRBJ2-5; weak D call: TRBD2 (5 bases). This CDR3 contains 13 residues. Germline V gives CDR1 SGHAT, CDR2 FQNNGV. V gave up 4 bases and J gave up 0 bases, with 6 bases separating them. CDR3 sequence reads: CASSSGYQETQYF. The CDR3 DNA reads as TGTGCCAGCAGCTCGGGGTACCAAGAGACCCAGTACTTC.

The genes are TRBV16 and TRBJ2-1; 13 bases match TRBD2. This CDR3 has 16 residues. Germline trimming cut 4 bases from V and 4 bases from J; bases unmatched to any gene: 4. Germline V lookup: CDR1 KGHSY, CDR2 FQNENV. Written as DNA, the CDR3 is TGTGCCAGCAGCCGTCGGACTAGCGGGAGTTACAATGAGCAGTTCTTC. Translation: CASSRRTSGSYNEQFF.

The V and J genes are TRBV4-2 and TRBJ2-7, with TRBD2 identical over 7 bases. The CDR3 has 14 amino acids. CDR1 and CDR2 (germline): LGHNA, YNFKEQ. V lost 0 bases to trimming and J lost 4 bases; unmatched junction nucleotides: 3. This chain's CDR3 is CASSQDSAGYEQYF. Here the CDR3 DNA reads TGTGCCAGCAGCCAAGATTCAGCGGGATACGAGCAGTACTTC.

The gene calls are TRBV2 and TRBJ2-7; 11 bases align to TRBD2. This CDR3 region has 14 residues. V lost 6 bases and J lost 4; bases outside the gene matches: 5. Germline CDR1 and CDR2: SNHLY and FYNNEI. The CDR3 DNA follows: TGTGCCAGCAGGGAACTAGCGGGAGTGTACGAGCAGTACTTC. This translates into CASRELAGVYEQYF. Looking up the rest from reference TRBV2 and TRBJ2-7 gives the full variable domain: EPEVTQTPSHQVTQMGQEVILRCVPISNHLYFYWYRQILGQKVEFLVSFYNNEISEKSEIFDDQFSVERPDGSNFTLKIRSTKLEDSAMYFCASRELAGVYEQYFGPGTRLTVT.

This clone was seen once. The junction departs from germline at one end; a sequencing error may be responsible. V and J are TRBV11-1 and TRBJ2-1; the match to TRBD2 covers 9 bases. This CDR3 region has 14 residues. Germline loops: CDR1 SGHAT, CDR2 FQDESV (reference sequence). The CDR3 DNA is TGTGCCAGCAGCCGAAGTAGCGGGAGCTTCTCGGAGATCTTC. Translated, it gives CASSRSSGSFSEIF. Together with reference TRBV11-1 and TRBJ2-1, the CDR3 gives the full variable domain: EAEVAQSPRYKITEKSQAVAFWCDPISGHATLYWYRQILGQGPELLVQFQDESVVDDSQLPKDRFSAERLKGVDSTLKIQPAELGDSAMYLCASSRSSGSFSEIFGPGTRLTVL.

V and J are TRBV4-2 and TRBJ2-3; 14 bases fit TRBD2. Germline trimming cut 4 bases from V and 5 bases from J; bases unmatched to any gene: 8. Germline V gives CDR1 LGHNA, CDR2 YNFKEQ. CDR3 length: 17 amino acids. CDR3 nucleotide sequence: TGTGCCAGCAGCCTTGGGACTAGCGGGAGTGGGGGAGATACGCAGTATTTT. The encoded protein is CASSLGTSGSGGDTQYF.

This chain connects TRBV7-2 to TRBJ2-1, with D unresolved. The CDR3 runs to 13 residues. V lost 5 bases and J 7 bases, leaving 12 bases between the germline ends. Per germline, CDR1 SGHTA and CDR2 FQGNSA. This CDR3 reads CASSPSPGNEQFF. In DNA form, the CDR3 reads TGTGCCAGCAGCCCCTCACCCGGGAATGAGCAGTTCTTC.

The chain is built from TRBV29-1 and TRBJ1-4; 7 positions match TRBD1. The CDR3 extends over 14 amino acids. Germline V lookup: CDR1 SQVTM, CDR2 ANQGSEA. With 5 bases clipped from V and 4 bases from J, the junction kept 7 bases outside the gene matches. This CDR3 reads CSVFPTGSNEKLFF. DNA for the CDR3: TGCAGCGTTTTTCCGACAGGGAGTAATGAAAAACTGTTTTTT.

The rearrangement joins TRBV29-1 to TRBJ2-1, with 10 nucleotides matching TRBD2. Germline V CDR1 and CDR2: SQVTM, ANQGSEA. The CDR3 extends over 18 amino acids. J lost 8 bases, V lost 1 base, and 17 bases had no gene match. CDR3 sequence: CSVEGGSIAGGALDEQFF. The CDR3 bases are TGCAGCGTTGAAGGAGGGTCTATAGCGGGAGGAGCATTAGATGAGCAGTTCTTC.

The chain carries TRBV6-6 and TRBJ1-2; 7 bases are shared with TRBD1. V shed 6 bases and J 3 bases; nucleotides not matched to a gene: 7. This CDR3 is 14 amino acids long. CDR1 is MNHNY and CDR2 is SVGAGI in the germline V gene (reference sequence). CDR3 sequence: CASRIQGKDYGYTF. CDR3 bases: TGTGCCAGCAGGATACAGGGGAAGGACTATGGCTACACCTTC.

V and J are TRBV7-8 and TRBJ2-6; 8 nucleotides align to TRBD1. The length of the CDR3 is 15 residues. After removal of 3 bases from V and 5 bases from J, the junction contained 3 bases not matched to a gene. CDR1 and CDR2 (germline): SGHVS, FQNEAQ. The CDR3 DNA is TGTGCCAGCAGCTTCGACAGGGGAAGGGCCAACGTCCTGACTTTC. Protein: CASSFDRGRANVLTF.

V gene TRBV5-4 combines with J gene TRBJ1-5; no clear D. In germline, CDR1 is SGHNT, CDR2 YYREEE (reference sequence). CDR3 size: 13 residues. Between the trimmed V and J ends, which lost 4 bases and 5 bases, there was a span of 10 bases. CDR3: CASSHDLDQPQHF. CDR3 nucleotide sequence: TGTGCCAGCAGCCACGACTTGGATCAGCCCCAGCATTTT.

The CDR3 coding sequence is TGTGCCAGCAGCTGGACTACCGAGTTACTCCAAGAGACCCAGTACTTC. As protein: CASSWTTELLQETQYF. The V call is TRBV7-9, the J call TRBJ2-5; D is perhaps TRBD2 (6 bases). V was cut by 4 bases and J by 1 base, with 16 bases left in between. The CDR3 covers 16 residues. Germline V gene sequence: CDR1 SEHNR, CDR2 FQNEAQ (reference sequence).

This rearrangement joins TRBV9 to TRBJ2-3; D call uncertain. The CDR3 sequence is 16 residues long. Germline V gene data show CDR1 as SGDLS and CDR2 as YYNGEE. V shed 3 bases and J shed 0 bases, with 14 bases lying between them. The CDR3 nucleotides are TGTGCCAGCAGCGGGAGAGCTCCTATGAGCACAGATACGCAGTATTTT. Its protein is CASSGRAPMSTDTQYF.

This clone was counted between two and nine times. The V and J genes are TRBV30 and TRBJ1-2; D might be TRBD1 (6 bases). Germline V lookup: CDR1 GTSNPN, CDR2 SVGIG (reference sequence). V lost 2 bases, J lost 4 bases, and 11 bases lay in between. The CDR3 sequence is 13 residues long. The CDR3 spells CAWSSTGSYGYTF. Written as DNA, the CDR3 is TGTGCCTGGAGTTCGACAGGAAGCTATGGCTACACCTTC.

The chain carries TRBV11-2 and TRBJ1-3; D uncertain. The CDR3 is 17 residues long. Trimming shortened V by 1 base and J by 6 bases, and 19 bases separated the two germline ends. CDR1 and CDR2 from the germline V gene are SGHAT and FQNNGV. CDR3: CASSLGLWASSSNTIYF. The CDR3 DNA sequence: TGTGCCAGCAGCTTAGGGTTGTGGGCCAGCTCATCAAACACCATATATTTT.

In DNA, the CDR3 is TGTGCCAGCTCATTCTTCGACAGGGGAAACTATGGCTACACCTTC. It encodes CASSFFDRGNYGYTF. The chain recombines TRBV28 with TRBJ1-2, with 8 bases lining up with TRBD1. The V gene's germline CDR1 is MDHEN and CDR2 SYDVKM. This CDR3 has 15 residues. J was trimmed by 2 bases and V by 8 bases; bases with no gene match: 10.

The chain combines TRBV2 with TRBJ2-1, with 13 bases identical to TRBD2. CDR1 and CDR2 from the germline V gene are SNHLY and FYNNEI. V lost 7 bases and J lost 7; bases outside the gene matches: 7. The CDR3 runs 15 residues. The CDR3 reads CASIYRTSGSNEQFF. Written as DNA, the CDR3 is TGTGCCAGCATATATCGGACTAGCGGGAGTAATGAGCAGTTCTTC.